This T cell receptor (beta chain) is from a study of sequential checkpoint blockade in melanoma (dated by TCRdb to between 2017 and 2020). Study-wide context: Patients were randomized 1:1 to first-line nivolumab followed by ipilimumab (arm A) or ipilimumab followed by nivolumab (arm B). Maintenance nivolumab was given following each of the two trial sequences.

The immunoSEQ Assay was used to immunosequence TCRbeta CDR3 regions from genomic DNA. Genomic DNA was amplified by bias-controlled multiplex PCR before high-throughput sequencing. Regarding the original processing steps: To quantify the absolute abundance of each unique TCRbeta CDR3 region, the sequences were collapsed and filtered. Clonality, defined as 1 minus Pielou's evenness, was calculated using productive rearrangements only. Clones with significantly greater frequencies in on-treatment versus baseline samples were identified using a previously published method. TCRdb obtained this table from immuneACCESS and retained in-frame rearrangements with V and J assigned. These tables miss some clones; where compared with another copy, unresolved V genes account for less than half of the shortfall, and the remainder is unexplained. That table supplies the V and J calls and clone size; D and trimming were determined from the DNA. For this sample there are 30,000 or so clones; 75% to 90% appear just once. Jointly, the top ten make up around a fifth of the sample.

As to this clone: Its antigen is currently not known. No base qualities exist here, and no much larger clone lies one base off it.

Study-wide conclusions, independent of this receptor: Larger, independent patient cohorts are needed to validate the response-prediction model that combines TCR metrics and mutation burden.

The treatment or condition label for this specimen denotes: randomized to nivolumab then ipilimumab (arm A) or the reverse (arm B). Prior DNA-damaging chemotherapy had not been received by any trial patient. A FACS Aria II flow cytometer was used to sort live CD3+CD8+ cells that were negative for CD19 and CD56 from thawed PBMCs. Samples came from patients with melanoma in CheckMate 064, a randomized, open-label phase II trial of sequential checkpoint blockade. Peripheral blood mononuclear cells were collected by leukapheresis, purified using Ficoll-Paque, and frozen in human serum containing 10% DMSO. Immediately after sorting, the purity of sorted blood CD3+CD8+ cells was verified to be >95%, after which DNA was extracted. There are 12 amino acids in the CDR3, from cysteine to phenylalanine inclusive. The DNA shown is the 36-base CDR3, in frame from base 1. V loses 8 bases, J loses 5 bases, and the germline ends lie 12 bases apart. CDR1 is given as LGHNA and CDR2 as YNFKEQ, both from the germline V gene.

The sequence was obtained from a human donor with melanoma. The rearranged segments are TRBV4-2 and TRBJ2-5; 5 matching bases give a weak D call of TRBD2. Material: CD8+ T cells sorted from blood (inferred from file names), obtained from a patient given nivolumab and ipilimumab in sequence. At the DNA level, the sequence is TGTGCCAGCGGCCCTAGAGGGGAGACCCAGTACTTC. Translated, it reads CASGPRGETQYF.